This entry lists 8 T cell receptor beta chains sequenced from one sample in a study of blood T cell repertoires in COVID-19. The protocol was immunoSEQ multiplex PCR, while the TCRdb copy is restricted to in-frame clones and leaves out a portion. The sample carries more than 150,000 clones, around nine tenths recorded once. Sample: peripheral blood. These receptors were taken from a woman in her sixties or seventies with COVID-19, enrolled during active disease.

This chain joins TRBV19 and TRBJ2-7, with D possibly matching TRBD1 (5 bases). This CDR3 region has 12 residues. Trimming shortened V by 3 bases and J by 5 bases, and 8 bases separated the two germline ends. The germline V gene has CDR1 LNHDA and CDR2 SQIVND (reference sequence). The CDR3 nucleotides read TGTGCCAGTAGTATTACAGGAAACGAGCAGTACTTC. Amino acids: CASSITGNEQYF.

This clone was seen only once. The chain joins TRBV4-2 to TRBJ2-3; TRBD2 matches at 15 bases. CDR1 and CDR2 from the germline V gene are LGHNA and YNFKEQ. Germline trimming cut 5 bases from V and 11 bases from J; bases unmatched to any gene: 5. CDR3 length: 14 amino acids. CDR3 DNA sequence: TGTGCCAGCAGCGCGGGACTAGCGGGAGGCCAGCAGTATTTT. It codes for CASSAGLAGGQQYF.

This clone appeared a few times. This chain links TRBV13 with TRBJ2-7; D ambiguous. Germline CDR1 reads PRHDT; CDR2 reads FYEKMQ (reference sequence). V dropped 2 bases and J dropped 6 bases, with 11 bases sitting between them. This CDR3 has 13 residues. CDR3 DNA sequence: TGTGCCAGCAGCTTATTTATCGGGTCCGAGCAGTACTTC. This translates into CASSLFIGSEQYF.

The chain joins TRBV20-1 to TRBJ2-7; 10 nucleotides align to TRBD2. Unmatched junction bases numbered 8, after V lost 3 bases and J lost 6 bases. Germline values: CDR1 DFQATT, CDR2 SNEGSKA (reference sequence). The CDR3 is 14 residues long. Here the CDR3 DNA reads TGCAGTGCTAGTGGGCTAGCGGGAGATCGCGAGCAGTACTTC. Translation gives CSASGLAGDREQYF.

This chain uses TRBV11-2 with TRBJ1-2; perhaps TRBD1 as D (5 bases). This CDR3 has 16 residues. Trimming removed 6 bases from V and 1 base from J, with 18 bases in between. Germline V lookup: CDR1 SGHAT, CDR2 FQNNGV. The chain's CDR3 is CASRQTPARVNYGYTF. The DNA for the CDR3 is TGTGCCAGCAGACAAACCCCGGCCAGGGTTAACTATGGCTACACCTTC.

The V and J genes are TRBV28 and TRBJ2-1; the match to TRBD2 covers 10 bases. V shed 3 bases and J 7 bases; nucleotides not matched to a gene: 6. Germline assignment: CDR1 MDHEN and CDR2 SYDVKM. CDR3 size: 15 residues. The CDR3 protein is CASSLISGRGNEQFF. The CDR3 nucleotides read TGTGCCAGCAGTTTGATCAGCGGGAGGGGAAATGAGCAGTTCTTC.

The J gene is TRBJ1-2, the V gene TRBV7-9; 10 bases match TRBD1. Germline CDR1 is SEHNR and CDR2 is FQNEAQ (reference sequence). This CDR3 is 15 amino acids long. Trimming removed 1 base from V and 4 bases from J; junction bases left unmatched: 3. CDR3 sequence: CASSLGRDRGYGYTF. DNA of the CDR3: TGTGCCAGCAGCTTAGGTAGGGACAGGGGCTATGGCTACACCTTC.

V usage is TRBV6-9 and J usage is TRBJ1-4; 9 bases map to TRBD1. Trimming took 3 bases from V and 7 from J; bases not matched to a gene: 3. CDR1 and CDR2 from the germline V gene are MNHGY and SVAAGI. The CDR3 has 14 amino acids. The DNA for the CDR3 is TGTGCCAGCAGTTACCGGGACAGGGCTGAAAAACTGTTTTTT. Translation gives CASSYRDRAEKLFF.